The rows below give T cell receptor beta chains drawn from one sample of a study of blood T cell repertoires in COVID-19. Method: immunoSEQ multiplex PCR; TCRdb's copy keeps in-frame clones and lacks some. The sample yields 350,000 to 500,000 clones, roughly 89% seen once. The specimen was peripheral blood. The receptors here all came from a man aged 18 to 30 with COVID-19, enrolled during active disease. The conserved cysteine and the conserved F or W are not part of the CDR3 here. Fields, in order: J gene, clone size, CDR3 length, V gene, CDR3 protein. For some rows the clone size is stated as once, few or many, or as a class when expanded; others skip it.

>TRBJ1-6|NA|12|TRBV6-5
ASSYETANSPLH
>TRBJ2-1|NA|13|TRBV11-3
ASSGGLAVNNEQF
>TRBJ2-3|NA|12|TRBV6-5
ASSFTTGGNTQY
>TRBJ1-1|NA|12|TRBV5-1
ASSLKGDFTEAF
>TRBJ2-2|NA|13|TRBV24-1
ATSDLTGDTGELF
>TRBJ2-2|NA|13|TRBV27
ASRVVGWGAGELF
>TRBJ1-1|NA|11|TRBV6-5
ASSRGSITEAF
>TRBJ1-3|NA|14|TRBV4-2
ASSQDQVDSGNTIY
>TRBJ1-2|NA|13|TRBV7-9
ASSYSRGAPYGYT
>TRBJ2-3|NA|10|TRBV5-6
ASSLAPEAQY
>TRBJ1-1|NA|13|TRBV6-6
ASSSLGEAYTEAF
>TRBJ1-6|NA|12|TRBV3-1/TRBV3-2
ASSSGTVISPLH
>TRBJ2-2|NA|12|TRBV7-3
ASSLMGTTGELF
>TRBJ2-7|NA|11|TRBV4-1
ASSQASNYEQY
>TRBJ2-7|NA|12|TRBV4-1
ASSLGLATYEQY
>TRBJ2-1|once|12|TRBV6-4
ASSVLAGSNEQF
>TRBJ2-1|NA|11|TRBV18
ASSPLARNEQF
>TRBJ1-5|NA|13|TRBV4-1
ASSQDIRGSQPQH
>TRBJ2-1|NA|13|TRBV4-1
ASSQAGTRSNEQF
>TRBJ2-7|NA|8|TRBV2
ASSGGKEY
>TRBJ2-3|NA|13|TRBV6-4
ASSDSIQGGDTQY
>TRBJ2-2|NA|11|TRBV7-9
AISSFHTGELF
>TRBJ2-5|NA|13|TRBV7-9
ASSLPRDSKETQY
>TRBJ2-3|NA|15|TRBV11-2
ASSSDPRGASTDTQY
>TRBJ1-2|NA|10|TRBV12-3/TRBV12-4
ASSFGGRGYT
>TRBJ2-3|NA|10|TRBV15
ATSRAEDTQY
>TRBJ2-3|NA|15|TRBV27
ASSPLWTASSTDTQY
>TRBJ1-2|NA|12|TRBV18
ASSTDRGYYGYT
>TRBJ2-7|NA|10|TRBV5-6
ASSLGAPEQY
>TRBJ1-5|NA|13|TRBV5-4
ASGPPGGGSQPQH
>TRBJ2-1|few|13|TRBV6-4
ASSPAGDSYNEQF
>TRBJ2-1|NA|12|TRBV9
ASSSGGPRNEQF
>TRBJ1-5|NA|11|TRBV29-1
SARENSNQPQH
>TRBJ1-5|NA|15|TRBV5-1
ASSHRQGALGNQPQH
>TRBJ2-2|NA|13|TRBV6-5
ASSLAGGPPGELF
>TRBJ2-1|NA|11|TRBV11-3
ASSSSSRNEQF
>TRBJ1-1|NA|13|TRBV6-1
ASSEPREWNTEAF
>TRBJ2-5|NA|11|TRBV7-9
ASSFNNQETQY
>TRBJ2-2|NA|13|TRBV6-5
ASSYSGHLGGELF
>TRBJ1-3|few|13|TRBV5-5
ASSLGGGSGNTIY
>TRBJ2-1|NA|9|TRBV23-1
APKGADEQF
>TRBJ1-1|NA|14|TRBV7-9
ASSRDRGLGIAEAF
>TRBJ2-1|NA|15|TRBV4-2
ASSQIDAGSGGNEQF